A selection of T cell receptor beta chains follows, all from one sample in a study of control samples from healthy donors and cancer patients. Data came from immunoSEQ multiplex PCR; TCRdb stores just in-frame clones and leaves some out. The sample lists 230,000 or so clones; about 95% were seen once. Sequences were obtained from blood. The receptors stem from a man in his fifties in good health. The CDR3 runs from the conserved cysteine through the conserved F or W. Size tells how often a clone was seen (once, few, many) or the class of an expanded clone, and some rows leave it out.

abundance | v_gene | len | CDR3aa
NA | TRBV2 | 13 | CASSPFPSYEQYF
NA | TRBV28 | 15 | CASSAPGQTNQPQHF
NA | TRBV7-9 | 17 | CAINGDRGFVSADTQYF
NA | TRBV7-3 | 15 | CASSPDSIANYGYTF
NA | TRBV5-1 | 14 | CASSLGTGRETQYF
once | TRBV18 | 15 | CASSPPDRGSYGYTF
NA | TRBV5-6 | 13 | CASSLTGIFEAFF
once | TRBV5-8 | 16 | CASSLLYGVGNQPQHF
once | TRBV5-6 | 14 | CASSKMRVSYEQYF
NA | TRBV9 | 16 | CASSVAALAGQETQYF
few | TRBV5-6 | 14 | CASSPTGGNTEAFF
NA | TRBV30 | 14 | CAWSVEGFNSPLHF
NA | TRBV5-1 | 15 | CASSLLQGRGDTQYF
NA | TRBV12-3/TRBV12-4 | 11 | CASSLGSGHYF
NA | TRBV7-3 | 17 | CACGRDSSASGANVLTF
NA | TRBV9 | 18 | CASSELAYTGLATNEQFF
NA | TRBV7-2 | 14 | CASSLRPKNTEAFF
NA | TRBV25-1 | 14 | CASSEAGLRETQYF
NA | TRBV7-9 | 15 | CASRPTSGGGDTQYF
NA | TRBV11-2 | 16 | CASSNGVGLYNSPLHF
NA | TRBV19 | 13 | CASSMTVQETQYF
NA | TRBV5-1 | 16 | CASSLAYSPSGNEQFF
NA | TRBV7-3 | 14 | CASSLMAGDWEQYF
NA | TRBV23-1 | 14 | CASSLLGRGTEAFF
NA | TRBV15 | 16 | CATSKTRPSLYNEQFF
NA | TRBV6-5 | 15 | CASSYSGVGTDTQYF
NA | TRBV3-1/TRBV3-2 | 14 | CASSQTFNTDTQYF
once | TRBV15 | 15 | CATSRDTGGNQPQHF
NA | TRBV7-2 | 13 | CASSFTSNQPQHF
NA | TRBV7-9 | 17 | CASSPPPRDYSYNEQFF
NA | TRBV18 | 13 | CASSRDSYNEQFF
NA | TRBV10-3 | 14 | CAISDVTVLRGYTF
NA | TRBV2 | 13 | CASSSSGVNEQYF
NA | TRBV7-2 | 14 | CASSLKPNTGELFF
NA | TRBV6-2/TRBV6-3 | 16 | CASSYPPGTATGELFF
NA | TRBV6-2/TRBV6-3 | 13 | CASSLTGFSPLHF
NA | TRBV10-3 | 16 | CAISGRGGQLNTEAFF
NA | TRBV7-6 | 13 | CASREAGANVLTF
NA | TRBV5-8 | 14 | CASSLAGVNEKLFF
NA | TRBV20-1 | 17 | CSASPTSDRGRGEKLFF
NA | TRBV6-5 | 13 | CASMRTGGNTIYF
NA | TRBV5-1 | 14 | CASSLSAGDQPQHF
NA | TRBV14 | 12 | CASSQDFNEQYF
NA | TRBV5-6 | 13 | CASSLVLNTEAFF
NA | TRBV5-1 | 17 | CASSLVPTSGGSDTQYF
NA | TRBV13 | 16 | CASSLGLTTGHSPLHF
NA | TRBV5-4 | 15 | CASSLDGSGANVLTF
NA | TRBV6-4 | 16 | CASSSGGARGPGELFF